Each of the 18 T cell receptor beta chains below was sequenced from the same sample in a study of PD-L1 blockade in urothelial cancer. Sequenced by immunoSEQ multiplex PCR; TCRdb stores in-frame clones only, minus some. This table holds more than 35,000 clones, 35% to 40% found once. The sequencing used tumor tissue, collected before atezolizumab (anti-PD-L1) treatment. The receptors come from a man aged 55 to 69 with urothelial cancer.

This clone is categorized as medium-sized. V usage is TRBV11-3 and J usage is TRBJ1-4, with D tentatively TRBD1 (5 bases). From germline, CDR1 is SGHNT and CDR2 YENEEA. Trimming removed 0 bases from V and 8 bases from J, with 13 bases in between. The CDR3 sequence is 15 residues long. The CDR3 protein is CASSLEFGGGEKLFF. CDR3 nucleotide sequence: TGTGCCAGCAGCTTAGAATTCGGGGGAGGGGAAAAACTGTTTTTT.

This clone appeared a few times. The chain recombines TRBV6-7 with TRBJ2-3; the D gene is possibly TRBD1 (6 bases). TRBV6-7 belongs to the ORF category, with a function that is uncertain. V was trimmed by 5 bases and J by 2 bases, leaving 8 bases between them. CDR3 length: 13 residues. CDR3 nucleotides: TGTGCCAGCAGTCGACAGGTCACAGATACGCAGTATTTT. Its translation: CASSRQVTDTQYF.

The rearrangement joins TRBV7-2 to TRBJ2-1, with a possible D match to TRBD2 (6 bases). Per germline, CDR1 SGHTA and CDR2 FQGNSA. The CDR3 runs 13 residues. V lost 5 bases, J lost 6 bases, and 11 bases lay in between. The CDR3 is CASSGGTVNEQFF. The CDR3, as DNA: TGTGCCAGCAGCGGCGGGACTGTCAATGAGCAGTTCTTC. Supplemented by reference TRBV7-2 and TRBJ2-1, the full variable domain reads GAGVSQSPSNKVTEKGKDVELRCDPISGHTALYWYRQSLGQGLEFLIYFQGNSAPDKSGLPSDRFSAERTGGSVSTLTIQRTQQEDSAVYLCASSGGTVNEQFFGPGTRLTVL.

CDR3 residues: CASRLLPGQGINEQYF. The DNA for the CDR3 is TGTGCCAGCAGACTCCTCCCGGGACAGGGCATCAACGAGCAGTACTTC. This rearrangement joins TRBV27 to TRBJ2-7; 9 bases are a match to TRBD1. This CDR3 spans 16 amino acids. Germline V gene data show CDR1 as MNHEY and CDR2 as SMNVEV (reference sequence). The V and J ends lost 6 bases and 5 bases, in that order; junction bases with no gene match: 14.

The table lists this clone with a few counts. This sequence joins TRBV9 and TRBJ2-6; TRBD1 might be the D (6 bases). CDR1 and CDR2 (germline): SGDLS, YYNGEE. CDR3 length: 14 residues. Trimming took off 10 bases at V and 0 bases at J, with 11 bases between the two ends. The CDR3 DNA reads as TGTGCCGGGACAAGTGTCTCTGGGGCCAACGTCCTGACTTTC. Its protein is CAGTSVSGANVLTF.

This clone was observed many times. The rearrangement uses TRBV11-3 and TRBJ2-7; the D is unclear. CDR1 and CDR2 (germline): SGHNT, YENEEA. V shed 2 bases and J shed 0 bases, with 8 bases lying between them. The CDR3 length is 14 residues. In DNA, the CDR3 is TGTGCCAGCAGCTTATCCTTTAACTCCTACGAGCAGTACTTC. It translates to CASSLSFNSYEQYF.

The chain links TRBV29-1 to TRBJ1-2; D is undetermined. V was trimmed by 4 bases and J by 3 bases, leaving 9 bases between them. The CDR3 sequence is 12 residues long. Looked up from germline, CDR1 is SQVTM and CDR2 is ANQGSEA. The CDR3 nucleotides are TGCAGCGTTGGCGAGGGTCACTATGGCTACACCTTC. This gives the protein CSVGEGHYGYTF.

This clone has only a few counts. The V call is TRBV28, the J call TRBJ2-5; 7 bases map to TRBD1. The CDR3 length is 14 residues. Trimming at V came to 3 bases and at J to 1 base, leaving 2 bases not matched to a gene. The V gene's germline CDR1 is MDHEN and CDR2 SYDVKM. The CDR3 DNA reads TGTGCCAGCAGTTTTGGACAGGCCCAAGAGACCCAGTACTTC. This gives the protein CASSFGQAQETQYF.

The V call is TRBV30, the J call TRBJ2-1, with 9 nucleotides matching TRBD2. Germline V gene lookup returns CDR1 GTSNPN and CDR2 SVGIG (reference sequence). V lost 0 bases, J lost 9 bases, and 9 bases stayed unmatched. This CDR3 comprises 15 residues. CDR3 DNA sequence: TGTGCCTGGAGTGTTGGGGGACTAGCCGGCGGTGAGCAGTTCTTC. Translated: CAWSVGGLAGGEQFF.

The CDR3: CASSPDLGGNTIYF. The CDR3 DNA follows: TGTGCCAGCTCACCGGACTTAGGAGGAAACACCATATATTTT. J is TRBJ1-3 and V is TRBV18; no definite D call. The CDR3 is 14 amino acids. The V and J ends lost 3 bases and 4 bases respectively, with 10 bases between them. From germline, CDR1 is KGHSH and CDR2 LQKENI. Together with reference TRBV18 and TRBJ1-3, the CDR3 gives the full variable domain: NAGVMQNPRHLVRRRGQEARLRCSPMKGHSHVYWYRQLPEEGLKFMVYLQKENIIDESGMPKERFSAEFPKEGPSILRIQQVVRGDSAAYFCASSPDLGGNTIYFGEGSWLTVV.

The V and J genes are TRBV29-1 and TRBJ1-1; D is undetermined. Trimming shortened V by 4 bases and J by 5 bases, and 14 bases separated the two germline ends. Germline values: CDR1 SQVTM, CDR2 ANQGSEA. There are 13 residues in the CDR3. CDR3 DNA sequence: TGCAGCGTTGTTTTGCAACCTAGGACTGAAGCTTTCTTT. It is translated as CSVVLQPRTEAFF.

The rearrangement links TRBV9 to TRBJ1-1; no firm D call. The CDR3 has 14 amino acids. Germline CDR1 is SGDLS and CDR2 is YYNGEE. Between the trimmed V and J ends, which lost 0 bases and 4 bases, there was a span of 10 bases. CDR3 sequence (DNA): TGTGCCAGCAGCGTAGCTGTAACGGGCACTGAAGCTTTCTTT. Encoded protein: CASSVAVTGTEAFF.

This clone was recorded many times. The chain links TRBV9 to TRBJ1-1, with TRBD1 matching 7 bases. The germline CDR1 and CDR2 sequences are SGDLS and YYNGEE. The CDR3 consists of 12 residues. Trimming cost V 0 bases and J 8 bases; bases outside gene matches: 1. This chain's CDR3 is CASSVVTGEAFF. Written as DNA, the CDR3 is TGTGCCAGCAGCGTAGTGACAGGGGAAGCTTTCTTT.

This clone is a singleton in its sample. The rearrangement uses TRBV19 and TRBJ1-4, with D unclear. The CDR3 is 14 residues long. CDR1 is LNHDA and CDR2 is SQIVND in the germline V gene (reference sequence). The V end was cut by 5 bases, the J end by 2 bases, with 9 bases between. The CDR3 protein is CASSYVGTNEKLFF. CDR3 DNA: TGTGCCAGTAGTTACGTGGGGACTAATGAAAAACTGTTTTTT.

The chain has TRBV28 and TRBJ1-1, with 9 positions matching TRBD1. After removal of 6 bases from V and 1 base from J, the junction contained 3 bases not matched to a gene. CDR1 MDHEN and CDR2 SYDVKM come from the germline V gene. CDR3 length: 14 amino acids. The DNA of the CDR3 is TGTGCCAGCAGCCGGACAGGGGCGAACACTGAAGCTTTCTTT. Translated, it gives CASSRTGANTEAFF.

The J gene is TRBJ1-1, the V gene TRBV10-1; unclear D gene. The germline V and J ends were trimmed by 6 bases and 1 base, with 6 bases remaining between them. The CDR3 has 12 residues. Germline lookup yields CDR1 WNHNN and CDR2 SYGVQD (reference sequence). The CDR3 nucleotides are TGCGCCAGCAGCAACCAGAACACTGAAGCTTTCTTT. This translates into CASSNQNTEAFF.

This clone was observed a few times. This chain joins TRBV28 and TRBJ2-7; 10 positions agree with TRBD2. The CDR3 is made up of 15 amino acids. After removal of 1 base from V and 4 bases from J, the junction contained 4 bases not matched to a gene. Germline V gene data show CDR1 as MDHEN and CDR2 as SYDVKM. The CDR3 protein is CASSLSASGSYEQYF. The DNA of the CDR3 is TGTGCCAGCAGTTTATCGGCTAGCGGGAGTTACGAGCAGTACTTC.

The chain links TRBV9 to TRBJ1-5; D gene unclear. The germline V and J ends were trimmed by 4 bases and 0 bases, with 14 bases remaining between them. Germline-derived CDR1 and CDR2 are SGDLS and YYNGEE. This CDR3 spans 16 amino acids. CDR3 sequence (DNA): TGTGCCAGCAGCCCCCCAACGGAAAATAGCAATCAGCCCCAGCATTTT. This sequence encodes CASSPPTENSNQPQHF.